Sequencing of this TCR beta chain was carried out in a study of OX40 agonist ivuxolimab in advanced cancers. Sequenced by immunoSEQ multiplex PCR; TCRdb stores in-frame clones only, minus some. This sample has about 110,000 clones, with approximately 90% found just once. This CDR3 contains 11 residues. Germline lookup yields CDR1 SGHTA and CDR2 FQGNSA. Trimming took 1 base from V and 6 from J, leaving 1 base between them. Note on this clone: Its antigen is unknown.

Study-wide results and limits: CD4+ and CD8+ blood T cells expanded clonally by week 6 at 0.1 to 3.0 mg/kg. Expanded clones were, on average, more numerous among CD8+ T cells than CD4+.

Here the sequenced sample was CD4+ or CD8+ T cells sorted from blood, taken in a trial of the OX40 agonist ivuxolimab. The source is an adult with an advanced solid tumor such as melanoma, head and neck, liver or kidney cancer. The chain has TRBV7-2 and TRBJ2-1; no definite D call. The CDR3 DNA reads as TGTGCCAGCAGCTTAGTCAATGAGCAGTTCTTC. This sequence encodes CASSLVNEQFF.